The entry below gives a single T cell receptor beta chain sequence along with its context. This sample stems from a study of T cell responses to AZD1222 COVID-19 vaccine. The data were produced by immunoSEQ multiplex PCR, yet TCRdb's version contains in-frame clones alone and is incomplete. The sample lists about 130,000 clones, approximately 88% occurring once. The ends were cut back, 4 bases at V and 7 bases at J, with 14 bases in the middle. Germline assignment: CDR1 GTSNPN and CDR2 SVGIG (reference sequence). The CDR3 runs to 12 residues. This sequence originates from an adult in good health. The specimen comprised peripheral blood, sampled on day 0 of MenACWY control vaccination. The chain employs TRBV30 and TRBJ2-7; D may be TRBD2 (6 bases). CDR3: CAWNRVGSEQYF. CDR3 nucleotide sequence: TGTGCCTGGAATCGGGTCGGGAGTGAGCAGTACTTC.